Below are 17 T cell receptor beta chains sequenced from a single sample in a study of blood T cell repertoires in COVID-19 (dated by TCRdb to about 2020). Libraries were constructed by the immunoSEQ multiplex PCR assay. Held by TCRdb, this immuneACCESS table contains in-frame sequences only and omits some clones. Under half of the omission traces to an unresolved V gene where checked; the cause of the rest is unknown. This sample comprises around 330,000 clones, over 75% of them detected only once. Roughly 8.9% of the sample goes to the ten largest clones. The material sequenced was PBMCs or T cells enriched from blood (not recorded which). All receptors derive from a woman between 40 and 50 years old who had recovered from COVID-19.

The genes are TRBV7-3 and TRBJ1-1; D is possibly TRBD1 (6 bases). Looked up from germline, CDR1 is SGHTA and CDR2 is FQGTGA. The CDR3 is made up of 14 amino acids. The V end was cut by 5 bases, the J end by 4 bases, with 14 bases between. CDR3 loop: CASSPGQTFTEAFF. The CDR3 coding sequence is TGTGCCAGCAGCCCCGGACAGACCTTCACTGAAGCTTTCTTT.

The chain has TRBV7-9 and TRBJ1-1; no clear D gene. The CDR3 runs 10 residues. Trimming cost V 5 bases and J 6 bases, with 4 bases left between them. Germline V lookup: CDR1 SEHNR, CDR2 FQNEAQ (reference sequence). The CDR3 DNA is TGTGCCAGCAGCCTATCTGAAGCTTTCTTT. This sequence encodes CASSLSEAFF.

This chain connects TRBV30 to TRBJ1-5; D may be TRBD1 (5 bases). CDR1 is GTSNPN and CDR2 is SVGIG in the germline V gene (reference sequence). The CDR3 spans 13 residues. Trimming cost V 3 bases and J 3 bases, with 9 bases left between them. The CDR3 DNA is TGTGCCTGGAGCAGGGCGGTCAATCAGCCCCAGCATTTT. Protein product: CAWSRAVNQPQHF.

V and J are TRBV4-3 and TRBJ2-7; 7 bases map to TRBD1. Looked up from germline, CDR1 is LGHNA and CDR2 is YSLEER. J gave up 5 bases and V 1 base, and 8 bases lay outside the gene matches. The length of the CDR3 is 15 residues. The CDR3 bases are TGCGCCAGCAGCCAAGTTAACAGGGGCTTTGACGAGCAGTACTTC. It encodes CASSQVNRGFDEQYF.

J is TRBJ2-6 and V is TRBV10-3, with TRBD1 matching over 7 bases. With V trimmed by 9 bases and J by 0 bases, 11 bases remained unmatched. The CDR3 sequence is 17 residues long. Germline CDR1 is ENHRY and CDR2 is SYGVKD. The CDR3 spells CAIPSRQGSSGANVLTF. The CDR3 nucleotides read TGTGCCATTCCATCCAGACAGGGAAGCTCTGGGGCCAACGTCCTGACTTTC.

This chain links TRBV28 with TRBJ1-1; TRBD1 aligns across 8 bases. Germline V gene sequence: CDR1 MDHEN, CDR2 SYDVKM. Trimming at V came to 5 bases and at J to 4 bases, leaving 3 bases not matched to a gene. The CDR3 covers 13 residues. The CDR3 here is CASSRQGFTEAFF. The DNA for the CDR3 is TGTGCCAGCAGTCGACAGGGGTTCACTGAAGCTTTCTTT.

The chain links TRBV7-2 to TRBJ2-2; D call uncertain. With 1 base removed from V and 4 bases from J, the gap between germline ends came to 7 bases. The CDR3 contains 14 residues. CDR1 and CDR2 (germline): SGHTA, FQGNSA. CDR3 DNA sequence: TGTGCCAGCAGCTTAGATCGAGTCACCGGGGAGCTGTTTTTT. This translates into CASSLDRVTGELFF.

A remark on this clone: This sample includes further DNA sequences coding for the same CDR3. The gene calls are TRBV11-3 and TRBJ2-1; TRBD2 matches at 9 bases. In germline, CDR1 is SGHNT, CDR2 YENEEA. CDR3 size: 15 residues. V lost 5 bases and J lost 0; bases outside the gene matches: 2. CDR3 protein: CASSLSGSSYNEQFF. The CDR3 bases are TGTGCCAGCAGCCTTAGCGGGAGCTCCTACAATGAGCAGTTCTTC.

This chain uses TRBV24-1 with TRBJ2-1; 7 positions match TRBD2. V lost 5 bases, J lost 6 bases, and 3 bases stayed unmatched. From germline, CDR1 is KGHDR and CDR2 SFDVKD. There are 13 residues in the CDR3. The CDR3: CATSGGGFNEQFF. For the CDR3, the DNA is TGTGCCACCAGTGGGGGGGGGTTCAATGAGCAGTTCTTC.

J is TRBJ1-1 and V is TRBV19, with no clear D. The CDR3 loop spans 12 amino acids. Germline assignment: CDR1 LNHDA and CDR2 SQIVND (reference sequence). The ends were cut back, 5 bases at V and 8 bases at J, with 12 bases in the middle. CDR3 DNA sequence: TGTGCCAGTAGTTCATCCTACGTGGAAGCTTTCTTT. Protein product: CASSSSYVEAFF.

This clone was recorded a few times. The V gene is TRBV4-3, the J gene TRBJ2-7; 7 nucleotides line up with TRBD1. The junction had 14 bases not matched to a gene; V was cut back by 3 bases and J by 3 bases. The CDR3 spans 17 residues. The V gene's germline CDR1 is LGHNA and CDR2 YSLEER. CDR3 amino acids: CASSQNRGGQMNYEQYF. The CDR3 DNA is TGCGCCAGCAGCCAGAACCGAGGGGGACAGATGAACTACGAGCAGTACTTC.

The rearrangement uses TRBV9 and TRBJ1-1, with TRBD1 identical over 8 bases. Looked up from germline, CDR1 is SGDLS and CDR2 is YYNGEE. This CDR3 contains 16 residues. V was clipped by 3 bases and J by 0 bases; unmatched bases: 7. CDR3 DNA: TGTGCCAGCAGCGCGGGACAGGACGTCCTGAACACTGAAGCTTTCTTT. Residues: CASSAGQDVLNTEAFF. The full variable domain, rest sourced from reference TRBV9 and TRBJ1-1, is DSGVTQTPKHLITATGQRVTLRCSPRSGDLSVYWYQQSLDQGLQFLIQYYNGEERAKGNILERFSAQQFPDLHSELNLSSLELGDSALYFCASSAGQDVLNTEAFFGQGTRLTVV.

A word on this clone: One junction end disagrees with the germline gene, perhaps due to a read error. The V call is TRBV7-7, the J call TRBJ2-1; 8 bases map to TRBD2. The CDR3 has 15 amino acids. The germline V gene has CDR1 SSHAT and CDR2 FNYEAQ (reference sequence). Here the CDR3 DNA reads TGTGCTAGCAGCTCTCGAGCGGGAGAATTGAATGAGCAGTTCTTC. Translated: CASSSRAGELNEQFF.

V is TRBV14 and J is TRBJ1-6; D possibly corresponds to TRBD1 (6 bases). The germline V and J ends were trimmed by 1 base and 8 bases, with 12 bases remaining between them. Germline CDR1 SGHDN, CDR2 FVKESK. The CDR3 totals 15 residues. The CDR3 loop is CASSQATRTDSPLHF. In DNA form, the CDR3 reads TGTGCCAGCAGCCAAGCAACCCGGACAGATTCACCCCTCCACTTT.

In this sample, this clone turned up once. This chain links TRBV4-3 with TRBJ2-4; weak D call: TRBD1 (5 bases). CDR3 size: 16 residues. Germline lookup yields CDR1 LGHNA and CDR2 YSLEER. Trimming took off 0 bases at V and 6 bases at J, with 15 bases between the two ends. This chain's CDR3 is CASSQDFSPRGNIQYF. The DNA of the CDR3 is TGCGCCAGCAGCCAAGATTTCAGCCCAAGGGGAAACATTCAGTACTTC.

This clone occurred a few times. V usage is TRBV2 and J usage is TRBJ1-1, with 8 bases fitting TRBD1. Trimming cost V 7 bases and J 2 bases; bases outside gene matches: 15. This CDR3 is 17 amino acids long. Germline V CDR1 and CDR2: SNHLY, FYNNEI. CDR3: CASIQTPGQVLNTEAFF. In DNA, the CDR3 is TGTGCCAGCATTCAGACCCCGGGACAGGTTCTAAACACTGAAGCTTTCTTT. Supplemented by reference TRBV2 and TRBJ1-1, the full variable domain reads EPEVTQTPSHQVTQMGQEVILRCVPISNHLYFYWYRQILGQKVEFLVSFYNNEISEKSEIFDDQFSVERPDGSNFTLKIRSTKLEDSAMYFCASIQTPGQVLNTEAFFGQGTRLTVV.

V and J are TRBV5-1 and TRBJ2-2; the match to TRBD1 covers 7 bases. The germline CDR1 and CDR2 sequences are SGHRS and YFSETQ. Trimming took 4 bases from V and 3 from J; bases not matched to a gene: 9. The length of the CDR3 is 16 residues. CDR3: CASSVTGQRYTGELFF. The CDR3 nucleotides are TGCGCCAGCAGCGTAACGGGACAGAGGTACACCGGGGAGCTGTTTTTT.